The clone carrying this TCR beta chain was counted many times. Its antigen is unknown. Construction of the TCR beta libraries employed iRepertoire HTBI primers in conjunction with Arm-PCR of CDR3 regions. One entry per CDR3 protein, called by TCRdb with MiXCR from the multiplex PCR reads. The profile shows approximately 300,000 distinct CDR3 sequences, under 20% of them singletons. J lost 7 bases, V lost 8 bases, and 3 bases had no gene match. The CDR3 loop spans 12 amino acids. Germline V CDR1 and CDR2: ENHRY, SYGVKD. Time point described: newly diagnosed GD, antithyroid drugs for less than 3 months. PBMC-extracted RNA yielded the TCR library. The data derive from a study of regulatory T cells in long-lasting Graves disease. General study results and limits: With persistent disease, TRBV28, TRBJ1-2 and TRBJ2-5 were the favored segments. Because few samples were included, accuracy may have been lower. Sharing of public clonotypes was greater in persistent patients (about 3,000) than in new patients (approximately 940).

The chain recombines TRBV10-3 with TRBJ2-1; TRBD1 agrees at 9 bases. The sequencing used peripheral blood mononuclear cells (PBMCs), collected at new diagnosis, from a patient treated with antithyroid drugs. The origin of this receptor is a female donor with Graves disease. CDR3: CAIEGQGNEQFF. CDR3 DNA: TGTGCCATCGAGGGACAGGGAAATGAGCAGTTCTTC.